The 3 T cell receptor beta chains given below trace back to one sample, sequenced in a study of read filtering for tumor transcriptome and immune sequencing. The library was built from roughly 400 ng RNA with molecular barcoded adaptors for alpha/delta and beta/gamma chains. MiXCR, applied by TCRdb to the reads, yields one record per CDR3 protein. The top ten clones hold about 16% of a sample with 46,000 or so distinct CDR3 sequences, roughly a fifth of them seen once. What was sequenced was a population of CD138-negative cells sorted from bone marrow. All receptors derive from a donor aged 40 or over with multiple myeloma.

As for this clonotype: One end of the junction is discordant with germline, which a read error may explain. This chain joins TRBV19 and TRBJ1-5, with D maybe TRBD1 (5 bases). Per germline, CDR1 LNHDA and CDR2 SQIVND (reference sequence). The CDR3 has 14 residues. The CDR3 coding sequence is TGTGCCAGGAGTACGTCGGGGGTCGGGCAGCCCCAGCATTTT. Its protein product is CARSTSGVGQPQHF.

This clonotype occurred many times. This chain uses TRBV5-1 with TRBJ2-3, with 7 nucleotides matching TRBD2. Germline assignment: CDR1 SGHRS and CDR2 YFSETQ. Losses at the gene ends were 3 bases for V and 0 bases for J; bases not matched to a gene: 7. This CDR3 region has 16 residues. CDR3 sequence (DNA): TGCGCCAGCAGCTCCGCTAGCGGATCTAGCACAGATACGCAGTATTTT. This encodes CASSSASGSSTDTQYF.

This clonotype has a count of ten or more. This rearrangement joins TRBV20-1 to TRBJ2-7; 7 positions match TRBD2. This CDR3 comprises 16 residues. The junction had 20 bases not matched to a gene; V was cut back by 5 bases and J by 7 bases. The germline CDR1 and CDR2 sequences are DFQATT and SNEGSKA (reference sequence). The CDR3 region has the DNA TGCAGTGCTCGGGTGAAGTCTTCGGGAGGTAACGGAGAGCAGTACTTC. This translates into CSARVKSSGGNGEQYF.